The sequence of this T cell receptor (beta chain) was determined in a study of cytomegalovirus exposure and HLA in healthy donors. The primer mix had 60 Vbeta and 13 Jbeta primers. Method: immunoSEQ multiplex PCR; TCRdb's copy keeps in-frame clones and lacks some. The table shows about 170,000 clones, with approximately 70% occurring only once. This CDR3 contains 17 residues. After removal of 3 bases from V and 4 bases from J, the junction contained 10 bases not matched to a gene. The germline CDR1 and CDR2 sequences are GTSNPN and SVGIG (reference sequence). The chain has TRBV30 and TRBJ2-1, with 12 bases fitting TRBD1. What was sequenced was PBMCs. This receptor was obtained from a woman under 30 in good health and CMV-seropositive. CDR3 nucleotide sequence: TGTGCCTGGAGCGCAAAGGGACAGGGGGCGGAATACAATGAGCAGTTCTTC. It specifies CAWSAKGQGAEYNEQFF.